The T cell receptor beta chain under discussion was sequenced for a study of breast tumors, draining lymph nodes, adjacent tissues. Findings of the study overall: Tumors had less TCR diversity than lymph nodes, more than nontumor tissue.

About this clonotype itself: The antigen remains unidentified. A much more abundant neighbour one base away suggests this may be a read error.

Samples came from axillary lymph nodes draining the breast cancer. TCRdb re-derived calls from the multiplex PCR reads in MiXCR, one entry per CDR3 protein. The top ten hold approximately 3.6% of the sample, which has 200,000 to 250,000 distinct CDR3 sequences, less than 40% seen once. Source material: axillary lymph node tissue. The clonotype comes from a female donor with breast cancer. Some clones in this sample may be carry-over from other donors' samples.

The CDR3 is CSASRTSPYTEQFF. The CDR3, as DNA: TGCAGTGCTAGCCGGACTAGCCCCTACACTGAGCAGTTCTTC. The chain combines TRBV20-1 with TRBJ2-1; 8 nucleotides line up with TRBD2. Germline V gives CDR1 DFQATT, CDR2 SNEGSKA (reference sequence). The CDR3 is made up of 14 amino acids.